This TCR beta chain was documented in a study of sequential checkpoint blockade in melanoma. Study-wide background: Twenty-two patients had matched tumor biopsies before treatment and at week 13 after nivolumab or ipilimumab alone. General observations from the study: About 30 times likelier clinical benefit followed increased tumor T-cell fraction and clonality.

Germline V gene sequence: CDR1 SGHNT, CDR2 YENEEA. The CDR3 sequence is 16 residues long. V was clipped by 5 bases and J by 14 bases, with 25 bases between them. Sample treatment: randomized to nivolumab then ipilimumab (arm A) or the reverse (arm B). By share of the sample, this clone is medium-sized. Its antigen remains unidentified. Generated by immunoSEQ multiplex PCR, the TCRdb table keeps only in-frame clones and is missing some. The sample contains roughly 1,200 clones, 15% to 20% of which appear only once. The material sequenced was tumor tissue (inferred from file names), taken from a patient given nivolumab and ipilimumab in sequence. This rearrangement joins TRBV11-3 to TRBJ1-6; D may be TRBD1 (5 bases). The receptor comes from a human donor with melanoma. CDR3 region: CASSHASGRRFSALHF. The CDR3 coding sequence is TGTGCCAGCAGCCATGCCTCAGGGCGTCGATTTTCGGCCCTCCACTTT.